The rows below give T cell receptor beta chains drawn from one sample of a study of cytomegalovirus exposure and HLA in healthy donors. Sequencing was performed with immunoSEQ multiplex PCR; in TCRdb, only in-frame clones are kept and a portion is missing. The sample yields about 160,000 clones, roughly 89% seen once. The specimen sequenced was PBMCs. Receptors originate from a woman between 18 and 30 years old in good health and CMV-seropositive. The CDR3 runs from the conserved cysteine through the conserved F or W. A D gene is named only where the DNA matches it firmly. Clone size appears in some rows only: once, few, many, or a class for an expanded clone.

V	D	J	size	DNA	CDR3
TRBV6-5	TRBD1	TRBJ2-2	once	TGTGCCAGCAGTCCCGACAGGGTCTACACCGGGGAGCTGTTTTTT	CASSPDRVYTGELFF
TRBV5-4	TRBD1	TRBJ1-2	-	TGTGCCAGCAGCACACGACAGGGGTCAAACTATGGCTACACCTTC	CASSTRQGSNYGYTF
TRBV6-5	-	TRBJ1-5	-	TGTGCCAGCCGGAGCGGAAGAGATCAGCCCCAGCATTTT	CASRSGRDQPQHF
TRBV13	-	TRBJ1-1	-	TGTGCCAGCAGCTTCCAGAAACCAGAAGCTTTCTTT	CASSFQKPEAFF
TRBV12-5	TRBD2	TRBJ2-7	-	TGTGCTAGTGGTTTGGTAGCGGGAGGTACGTACGAGCAGTACTTC	CASGLVAGGTYEQYF
TRBV5-1	-	TRBJ2-4	-	TGCGCCAGCAGCTTGGCCGCAGGGATGGCCAAAAACATTCAGTACTTC	CASSLAAGMAKNIQYF
TRBV14	-	TRBJ2-6	-	TGTGCCAGCAGCCCGGGGATCTGGGGTCGTGGGGCCAACGTCCTGACTTTC	CASSPGIWGRGANVLTF
TRBV4-2	-	TRBJ2-1	-	TGTGCCAGCAGTCCGCTAGCGAGACGGGGGAATGAGCAGTTCTTC	CASSPLARRGNEQFF
TRBV29-1	-	TRBJ1-1	-	TGCAGCGTTGTCACCGGGAGGGAAGCTTTCTTT	CSVVTGREAFF
TRBV7-2	TRBD1	TRBJ1-5	-	TGTGCCAGCAGCTTAGGTGGCAGGGGGCAGCGCAATCAGCCCCAGCATTTT	CASSLGGRGQRNQPQHF
TRBV4-1	-	TRBJ2-3	-	TGCGCCAGCAGCCATCTTGGACACCAACGTGGAGATACGCAGTATTTT	CASSHLGHQRGDTQYF
TRBV10-1	TRBD1	TRBJ2-3	few	TGCGCCAGCAAAAGACAGGGAACAGATACGCAGTATTTT	CASKRQGTDTQYF
TRBV7-2	TRBD2	TRBJ2-7	-	TGTGCCAGCAGCTTAAACGGGAGGGCGATTGAGCAGTACTTC	CASSLNGRAIEQYF
TRBV18	-	TRBJ2-1	-	TGTGCCAGCTCGCCAGGAGGGATTAACAATGAGCAGTTCTTC	CASSPGGINNEQFF
TRBV4-1	TRBD1	TRBJ1-3	once	TGCGCCAGCAGCCAAGAGGGCGGGAGGGGGCGTGGAAACACCATATATTTT	CASSQEGGRGRGNTIYF
TRBV14	TRBD1	TRBJ1-2	-	TGTGCCAGCAGCCAGGGACAGGGGGCGCGGGGCTATGGCTACACCTTC	CASSQGQGARGYGYTF
TRBV7-9	-	TRBJ1-2	-	TGTGCCAGCACCCGAGGGGGGGATGGCTACACCTTC	CASTRGGDGYTF
TRBV19	TRBD2	TRBJ2-5	-	TGTGCCAGTAGTATGGGTAGCGGGTCTCGCCAAGAGACCCAGTACTTC	CASSMGSGSRQETQYF
TRBV5-1	-	TRBJ2-1	-	TGCGCCAGCAGCTTGGCCGGGGATTACAATGAGCAGTTCTTC	CASSLAGDYNEQFF
TRBV27	TRBD2	TRBJ2-1	-	TGTGCCAGCAGTTTTGATGGGACTAGCGGGAGGGGCATGGGTGAGCAGTTCTTC	CASSFDGTSGRGMGEQFF
TRBV7-2	TRBD2	TRBJ2-7	-	TGTGCCAGCAGCTTAGTTGTTCAGCGGGAGGGAGCTAACCACTTC	CASSLVVQREGANHF
TRBV11-3	-	TRBJ1-1	-	TGTGCCAGCAGCTTCGGGAGGTCGAACACTGAAGCTTTCTTT	CASSFGRSNTEAFF
TRBV30	TRBD2	TRBJ2-1	-	TGTGCCTGGTCGGGGCGGGAGAGGTGGGAGCAGTTCTTC	CAWSGRERWEQFF
TRBV4-3	-	TRBJ2-1	-	TGCGCCAGCAGCCAAGATCCCCATCCCGGGAATGAGCAGTTCTTC	CASSQDPHPGNEQFF
TRBV7-9	-	TRBJ1-1	-	TGTGCCAGCAGCCCATTGGACATAATGAACACTGAAGCTTTCTTT	CASSPLDIMNTEAFF
TRBV7-2	-	TRBJ1-2	few	TGTGCCAGCAGCTCTCAGGGGCTAGGCTACACCTTC	CASSSQGLGYTF
TRBV6-1	-	TRBJ2-1	-	TGTGCCAGCAGTACCGGACAGCGTCGGGAGCAGTTCTTC	CASSTGQRREQFF
TRBV7-6	TRBD2	TRBJ2-3	-	TGTGCCAGCAGCTCCCGGACTAGCGGGAGAGGGACAGATACGCAGTATTTT	CASSSRTSGRGTDTQYF
TRBV6-4	-	TRBJ2-3	-	TGTGCCAGCAGTGCCTCCGTCACAGATACGCAGTATTTT	CASSASVTDTQYF
TRBV5-5	-	TRBJ2-7	-	TGTGCCAGCAGCTTGGTTGGCAGCTACGAGCAGTACTTC	CASSLVGSYEQYF
TRBV6-1	TRBD1	TRBJ1-2	-	TGTGCCAGCAGATATACAGGGGGCTCAGCTGGCTACACCTTC	CASRYTGGSAGYTF
TRBV5-8	TRBD1	TRBJ2-3	-	TGTGCCAGCAGTCCGGGACAGACTGTCACAGATACGCAGTATTTT	CASSPGQTVTDTQYF
TRBV11-2	TRBD2	TRBJ2-7	-	TGTGCCAGCAGCCGGACTAGCGGTCCCTACGAGCAGTACTTC	CASSRTSGPYEQYF
TRBV10-2	TRBD1	TRBJ1-5	few	TGCGCCAGCAAGGGGACAGGGGACCATCAGCCCCAGCATTTT	CASKGTGDHQPQHF
TRBV5-6	TRBD2	TRBJ2-7	-	TGTGCCAGCAGCCCCCTCTCTAGCGGCTACGAGCAGTACTTC	CASSPLSSGYEQYF
TRBV10-1	TRBD2	TRBJ2-1	-	TGCGCCAGCAGTGAAGGTAGCGGGGGATACAATGAGCAGTTCTTC	CASSEGSGGYNEQFF
TRBV18	-	TRBJ1-5	-	TGTGCCAGCTCACCATCGGGGGAACAGCCCCAGCATTTT	CASSPSGEQPQHF
TRBV7-2	TRBD2	TRBJ2-7	-	TGTGCCAGCAGCTTAGGCGCGGGAGTAAGCTACGAGCAGTACTTC	CASSLGAGVSYEQYF
TRBV7-9	-	TRBJ2-3	-	TGTGCCAGCAGCTCCTCGCGAGGGAAGTCGACAGATACGCAGTATTTT	CASSSSRGKSTDTQYF
TRBV9	TRBD2	TRBJ2-1	-	TGTGCCAGCAGCGTAGTTTTGCGGGAGGGCGTTAATGAGCAGTTCTTC	CASSVVLREGVNEQFF
TRBV11-3	-	TRBJ2-1	-	TGTGCCAGCGGACAGAACTCCTACAATGAGCAGTTCTTC	CASGQNSYNEQFF
TRBV27	-	TRBJ2-1	-	TGTGCCAGCAGTTTATTGGGCGATGAGCAGTTCTTC	CASSLLGDEQFF
TRBV11-2	-	TRBJ2-1	-	TGTGCCAGCAGCCCCCAGCGTCACTCCTACAATGAGCAGTTCTTC	CASSPQRHSYNEQFF
TRBV7-2	-	TRBJ1-5	-	TGTGCCAGCAGCTCCGGCGGAATGCCCCAGCATTTT	CASSSGGMPQHF
TRBV29-1	-	TRBJ2-7	once	TGCAGCGTACGCCCTGGACTGAGCTACGAGCAGTACTTC	CSVRPGLSYEQYF
TRBV28	-	TRBJ1-1	few	TGTGCCAGCAGCTCAACAGGGAGTCTTGAAGCTTTCTTT	CASSSTGSLEAFF
TRBV7-9	-	TRBJ2-1	-	TGTGCCAGCAGCTTAGGAGTCAGCGGAGCTTCCTACAATGAGCAGTTCTTC	CASSLGVSGASYNEQFF
TRBV15	-	TRBJ1-3	-	TGTGCCACCAGCAGAGAGTACAGCTCTGGAAACACCATATATTTT	CATSREYSSGNTIYF